The 23 T cell receptor beta chains given below trace back to one sample, sequenced in a study of tumor-infiltrating lymphocytes in primary liver carcinoma. Total RNA (roughly 550 ng) served as template for TCR beta cDNA synthesis primed by a constant-region primer. Slightly modified ARM-PCR, run as three nested multiplex PCR rounds, produced the TCR beta libraries. The first two PCR rounds used TRBV1-TRBV30 primers with a Cbeta primer, 10 cycles each. TCRdb reprocessed the multiplex PCR reads via MiXCR and lists one record per CDR3 protein. The sample records fewer than 400,000 distinct CDR3 sequences, approximately 65% being singletons. RNA was extracted from whole blood without cell sorting, alongside germline DNA. The sample comprised peripheral blood. The source is a man aged 35-49 years with primary liver carcinoma and hepatitis B virus infection.

Notes on this clonotype: Here the CDR3 omits its conserved ending phenylalanine or tryptophan, so a read error is the likely source. V and J are TRBV29-1 and TRBJ2-7; 7 bases are a match to TRBD2. CDR1 is SQVTM, CDR2 ANQGSEA, per germline. The V and J ends lost 7 bases and 6 bases, in that order; junction bases with no gene match: 12. The length of the CDR3 is 13 residues. CDR3 amino acids: CSAQSRGGREQYL. CDR3 DNA sequence: TGCAGCGCTCAATCGAGGGGAGGGCGCGAGCAGTACCTC.

About this clonotype: A read error may be the cause here, since a much bigger clone is one base away. V and J are TRBV6-2 or TRBV6-3 and TRBJ2-5; D gene uncertain. This CDR3 is built from 12 residues. V was cut by 8 bases and J by 5 bases, with 12 bases left in between. Germline V CDR1 and CDR2: MNHEY, SVGEGT. The CDR3 coding sequence is TGTGCCAGCCGTCCGTTAGGGGAGACCCAGTACTTC. This gives the protein CASRPLGETQYF.

J is TRBJ2-7 and V is TRBV19; D remains unclear. CDR1 is LNHDA and CDR2 is SQIVND in the germline V gene (reference sequence). The CDR3 has 13 amino acids. The V end lost 3 bases, the J end lost 4 bases, and 10 bases lay between the germline ends. CDR3 in amino acids: CASSIGFGYEQYF. CDR3 DNA: TGTGCCAGTAGTATTGGGTTTGGATACGAGCAGTACTTC.

This chain joins TRBV12-3 or TRBV12-4 and TRBJ1-1; 10 nucleotides line up with TRBD1. J gave up 5 bases and V 5 bases, and 8 bases lay outside the gene matches. The CDR3 has 15 amino acids. Written as DNA, the CDR3 is TGTGCCAGCAGTCCAAAGGGGACAGGGGAAACTGAAGCTTTCTTT. Protein: CASSPKGTGETEAFF.

In regard to this clonotype: Being one base from a much bigger clone, this may be a read error. As DNA, the CDR3 is TGTGCCAGCAGTGAGGGACAGGGTGGCAATGAGCAGTTCTTC. This gives the protein CASSEGQGGNEQFF. The chain links TRBV10-3 to TRBJ2-1, with TRBD1 matching over 9 bases. Germline CDR1 reads ENHRY; CDR2 reads SYGVKD. The CDR3 sequence is 14 residues long.

With respect to this clonotype: This CDR3 fails to terminate in the conserved phenylalanine or tryptophan, so it likely reflects a read error. The chain couples TRBV5-1 to TRBJ2-1; D is ambiguous. CDR1 SGHRS and CDR2 YFSETQ come from the germline V gene. Trimming removed 4 bases from V and 7 bases from J, with 12 bases in between. The CDR3 loop spans 13 amino acids. The CDR3 protein is CASSLLDENEQFS. The DNA for the CDR3 is TGCGCCAGCAGCCTGTTGGACGAGAATGAGCAGTTCTCC.

In DNA form, the CDR3 reads TGTGCCTGGAGTTATTGGACGGTCCAAGAGACCCAGTACTTC. It is translated as CAWSYWTVQETQYF. The chain is built from TRBV30 and TRBJ2-5; D call uncertain. V lost 2 bases, J lost 1 base, and 11 bases lay in between. From germline, CDR1 is GTSNPN and CDR2 SVGIG (reference sequence). The CDR3 has 14 amino acids.

This clonotype was counted at least ten times. The chain carries TRBV6-5 and TRBJ2-6; no clear D gene. The germline gives CDR1 MNHEY, CDR2 SVGAGI. Trimming shortened V by 2 bases and J by 2 bases, and 4 bases separated the two germline ends. The CDR3 extends over 14 amino acids. The CDR3 is CASSYNTGANVLTF. The DNA for the CDR3 is TGTGCCAGCAGTTACAATACTGGGGCCAACGTCCTGACTTTC.

As to this clonotype: Mismatch with germline at one junction end may stem from a read error. The genes are TRBV24-1 and TRBJ2-1; 7 nucleotides line up with TRBD2. CDR1 is KGHDR and CDR2 is SFDVKD in the germline V gene. The CDR3 length is 17 residues. CDR3 in DNA: TGTGCCATCAGTGAATATTCTAGGACTAGCTCCTACAATGAGCAGTTCTTC. Encoded protein: CAISEYSRTSSYNEQFF.

V gene TRBV11-1 combines with J gene TRBJ2-7; D is uncertain. The V end was cut by 6 bases, the J end by 5 bases, with 14 bases between. The CDR3 runs 13 residues. Germline lookup yields CDR1 SGHAT and CDR2 FQDESV (reference sequence). In nucleotides, the CDR3 is TGTGCCAGCAGATCGTTACGAGGTGACGAGCAGTACTTC. It translates to CASRSLRGDEQYF.

A note on this clonotype: With a much larger clone just one base away, this may be a read error. V gene TRBV30 combines with J gene TRBJ2-3; D is perhaps TRBD1 (5 bases). V was cut by 5 bases and J by 4 bases, with 13 bases left in between. The CDR3 spans 13 residues. Germline V CDR1 and CDR2: GTSNPN, SVGIG (reference sequence). This CDR3 reads CAWVGRGADTQYF. The CDR3 DNA is TGTGCCTGGGTGGGTAGGGGCGCAGATACGCAGTATTTT.

This clonotype was seen only a few times. The chain employs TRBV5-1 and TRBJ2-5, with 7 nucleotides matching TRBD1. The V and J ends lost 4 bases and 2 bases, in that order; junction bases with no gene match: 5. The CDR3 has 14 amino acids. Germline CDR1 SGHRS, CDR2 YFSETQ. The CDR3 sequence is CASSPGQVQETQYF. For the CDR3, the DNA is TGCGCCAGCAGCCCAGGACAGGTACAAGAGACCCAGTACTTC.

As to this clonotype: At one of its ends the junction is not consistent with the germline gene, which may arise from a read error. The V gene is TRBV12-3 or TRBV12-4, the J gene TRBJ2-7, with no clear D. CDR3 length equals 15 residues. CDR3: CTSSLLIGLKDEKYF. The CDR3 region has the DNA TGTACCAGCAGTTTATTGATAGGGCTAAAGGACGAGAAGTACTTC.

The table lists this clonotype with a count of one. The V and J genes are TRBV29-1 and TRBJ2-3; D remains ambiguous. The germline CDR1 and CDR2 sequences are SQVTM and ANQGSEA. The CDR3 is made up of 17 amino acids. V shed 3 bases and J shed 5 bases, with 24 bases lying between them. This chain's CDR3 is CSVDLPLRRLNGDTQYF. For the CDR3, the DNA is TGCAGCGTTGACCTCCCACTCCGTCGACTGAATGGAGATACGCAGTATTTT.

Remarks on this clonotype: This may be a read error, as it is one base from a much larger clone. No conserved phenylalanine or tryptophan is present at the end of the CDR3, so a read error is the likely explanation. In DNA, the CDR3 is TGTGCCAGCAGTGGCGGTCATTACTACGAGCAGTACTCC. Protein product: CASSGGHYYEQYS. V usage is TRBV6-1 and J usage is TRBJ2-7; D unresolved. The CDR3 contains 13 residues. V lost 4 bases to trimming and J lost 3 bases, with 10 bases between them. In germline, CDR1 is MNHNS, CDR2 SASEGT.

With regard to this clonotype: Compared with germline, one end of the junction differs, possibly owing to a read error. V usage is TRBV4-3 and J usage is TRBJ1-2; D might be TRBD1 (5 bases). Germline V CDR1 and CDR2: LGHNA, YSLEER. This CDR3 has 13 amino acids. CDR3 in DNA: TGCGCCTGCAGCCAAGACGGGGGTTATGGTTACACCTTC. Amino acids: CACSQDGGYGYTF.

About this clonotype itself: This may be a read error, as it is one base from a much larger clone. The gene calls are TRBV10-2 and TRBJ1-5; D is unresolved. Germline CDR1 and CDR2: WSHSY and SAAADI. This CDR3 is built from 13 residues. CDR3 protein: CVSGEGYGQPQHF. The DNA of the CDR3 is TGCGTCAGCGGCGAAGGGTACGGCCAGCCCCAGCATTTT.

As concerns this clonotype: The junction does not match germline at one end; this may be a read error. The chain recombines TRBV11-1 with TRBJ1-1; D perhaps matches TRBD1 (6 bases). Per germline, CDR1 SGHAT and CDR2 FQDESV (reference sequence). There are 14 residues in the CDR3. CDR3 protein: CVSSFGQGITEAFF. Here the CDR3 DNA reads TGTGTCAGCAGCTTCGGCCAGGGGATCACAGAAGCTTTCTTT.

The chain has TRBV11-1 and TRBJ2-7; 9 bases match TRBD2. This CDR3 is built from 18 residues. The V segment lost 2 bases and the J segment 2 bases; nucleotides outside the gene matches: 13. The germline CDR1 and CDR2 sequences are SGHAT and FQDESV (reference sequence). The CDR3 loop reads CASSLRVVIAGVPYEQYF. The DNA for the CDR3 is TGTGCCAGCAGCTTACGAGTGGTGATAGCGGGGGTTCCCTACGAGCAGTACTTC.

This clonotype occurred a few times. The chain combines TRBV24-1 with TRBJ2-1, with D possibly being TRBD2 (5 bases). The CDR3 spans 15 residues. V was trimmed by 0 bases and J by 0 bases, leaving 5 bases between them. CDR1 and CDR2 from the germline V gene are KGHDR and SFDVKD. CDR3 in DNA: TGTGCCACCAGTGATTTGGAGGGCTCCTACAATGAGCAGTTCTTC. This gives the protein CATSDLEGSYNEQFF.

CDR3: CASSHGSSDEQFF. The CDR3 nucleotides read TGCGCCAGCAGCCACGGGAGTAGTGATGAGCAGTTCTTC. The V and J genes are TRBV5-1 and TRBJ2-1; TRBD2 is a possible D gene (6 bases). The V gene lost 4 bases and the J gene lost 8 bases, with 13 bases spanning the gap. CDR1 and CDR2 from the germline V gene are SGHRS and YFSETQ. The CDR3 covers 13 residues.

This clonotype was recorded once. The chain is built from TRBV28 and TRBJ1-5; D may be TRBD1 (5 bases). Germline V CDR1 and CDR2: MDHEN, SYDVKM. The germline V and J ends were trimmed by 9 bases and 2 bases, with 17 bases remaining between them. This CDR3 has 15 amino acids. The CDR3 DNA reads TGTGCCAGGAGATGGGGCGATCTTGGCAATCAGCCCCAGCATTTT. It is translated as CARRWGDLGNQPQHF.

To note about this clonotype: A single base separates this from a much larger clone, so it may be a read error. The chain combines TRBV6-2 or TRBV6-3 with TRBJ1-1, with D maybe TRBD1 (5 bases). The CDR3 is made up of 13 amino acids. CDR1 and CDR2 (germline): MNHEY, SVGEGT. The CDR3 nucleotides read TGTGCCAGCAGCAAACAGGAGAACACTAAAGCTTTCTTT. This gives the protein CASSKQENTKAFF.